This T cell receptor (beta chain) was sequenced for a study of PD-1 blockade in classical Hodgkin lymphoma. On the study more broadly: Patients were administered nivolumab (3 mg/kg intravenously) every 2 weeks.

Only in-frame clones appear in the TCRdb table, and some are missing; sequencing was by immunoSEQ multiplex PCR. This table holds about 97,000 clones, approximately 80% found once. Every one of the patients relapsed after autologous stem cell transplantation (brentuximab vedotin exposure was variable). Patients had relapsed/refractory classical Hodgkin lymphoma with complete response, partial response or progressive disease as best response. Study-wide results and caveats: TCR diversity in CD4+, not CD8+, cells rose significantly by C4D1. Reasons behind the repertoire differences stay unclear, perhaps disease activity or earlier therapy.

As concerns this clone: What it binds is unknown.

The receptor's source is a human donor with classical Hodgkin lymphoma. The source material was peripheral blood mononuclear cells (PBMCs), sampled at baseline.

CDR3 bases: TGTGCCAGCTCACCGACAGGGGGCCTGGAGACCCAGTACTTC. This translates into CASSPTGGLETQYF. The chain is built from TRBV18 and TRBJ2-5; TRBD1 matches at 10 bases. This CDR3 comprises 14 residues. The V gene's germline CDR1 is KGHSH and CDR2 LQKENI. Germline trimming cut 3 bases from V and 5 bases from J; bases unmatched to any gene: 3.